The 15 T cell receptor beta chains in this list originate from one sample, sequenced in a study of blood T cell repertoires in COVID-19. Sequenced by immunoSEQ multiplex PCR; TCRdb stores in-frame clones only, minus some. Seen here are about 75,000 clones, roughly 70% observed once, and the top ten hold roughly 2.6%. Material for sequencing was peripheral blood. These receptors all come from a human donor with acute or convalescent COVID-19. The donor label of this sample is uncertain.

Regarding this clone: One junction end does not reproduce the germline sequence, and a read error may be involved. The chain is built from TRBV7-3 and TRBJ2-3; D gene unclear. CDR1 is SGHTA, CDR2 FQGTGA, per germline. The CDR3 is 13 residues long. The CDR3 spells CASRKNSIDTQYF. In nucleotides, the CDR3 is TGTGCCAGCAGGAAAAATAGCATAGATACGCAGTATTTT. Drawing the rest from reference TRBV7-3 and TRBJ2-3, the complete variable domain is GAGVSQTPSNKVTEKGKYVELRCDPISGHTALYWYRQSLGQGPEFLIYFQGTGAADDSGLPNDRFFAVRPEGSVSTLKIQRTERGDSAVYLCASRKNSIDTQYFGPGTRLTVL.

The CDR3 sequence: CASSESTGPMNGYTF. CDR3 in DNA: TGCGCCAGCAGTGAGTCGACAGGGCCGATGAATGGCTACACCTTC. The chain recombines TRBV10-1 with TRBJ1-2, with 7 bases matching TRBD1. V trimming: 0 bases; J trimming: 6 bases; junction bases outside the gene matches: 7. CDR3 length: 15 residues. CDR1 WNHNN and CDR2 SYGVQD come from the germline V gene (reference sequence).

This chain links TRBV10-3 with TRBJ2-5; 13 bases map to TRBD2. The CDR3 consists of 16 residues. Germline loops: CDR1 ENHRY, CDR2 SYGVKD. Trimming took 3 bases from V and 5 from J; bases not matched to a gene: 6. CDR3 DNA: TGTGCCATCAGTGATCCACTAGCGGGGGGGTATGAGACCCAGTACTTC. Translation: CAISDPLAGGYETQYF.

This chain joins TRBV14 and TRBJ2-7, with 7 bases matching TRBD2. Germline-derived CDR1 and CDR2 are SGHDN and FVKESK. The J segment lost 0 bases and the V segment lost 1 base, leaving 0 bases of the junction unmatched. The CDR3 has 14 amino acids. The CDR3 region is CASSQGGSSYEQYF. The CDR3 DNA sequence: TGTGCCAGCAGCCAAGGCGGGAGCTCCTACGAGCAGTACTTC.

The sample holds a few counts of this clone. The rearrangement joins TRBV11-2 to TRBJ1-6; D is unresolved. The germline V gene has CDR1 SGHAT and CDR2 FQNNGV. Trimming pared 0 bases from V and 7 bases from J, leaving 10 bases between. CDR3 length: 15 amino acids. The DNA for the CDR3 is TGTGCCAGCAGCTTAGATGTACAGACCAATTCACCCCTCCACTTT. Protein: CASSLDVQTNSPLHF.

The CDR3 here is CASRTSSGRRTDTQYF. DNA for the CDR3: TGTGCCAGTAGGACTAGCAGTGGGAGGCGCACAGATACGCAGTATTTT. J is TRBJ2-3 and V is TRBV19; 7 bases fit TRBD2. The CDR3 has 16 amino acids. CDR1 and CDR2 (germline): LNHDA, SQIVND (reference sequence). After removal of 6 bases from V and 1 base from J, the junction contained 10 bases not matched to a gene.

The gene calls are TRBV6-6 and TRBJ2-3, with TRBD2 matching 11 bases. Germline V gene lookup returns CDR1 MNHNY and CDR2 SVGAGI (reference sequence). The CDR3 extends over 15 amino acids. V gave up 6 bases and J gave up 2 bases; unmatched junction bases: 4. DNA for the CDR3: TGTGCCAGCAGCAATAGCGGGAGGGCCACAGATACGCAGTATTTT. Translated, it gives CASSNSGRATDTQYF.

This clone was counted only a few times. The J gene is TRBJ1-1, the V gene TRBV28; 11 bases fit TRBD1. The CDR3 runs 14 residues. Germline CDR1 MDHEN, CDR2 SYDVKM. J was trimmed by 4 bases and V by 7 bases; bases with no gene match: 5. The CDR3 spells CASTRTGGRTEAFF. The CDR3, as DNA: TGTGCCAGCACCCGGACAGGGGGCCGCACTGAAGCTTTCTTT.

V and J are TRBV5-1 and TRBJ2-2; 7 bases agree with TRBD2. J lost 7 bases, V lost 3 bases, and 6 bases had no gene match. CDR1 and CDR2 from the germline V gene are SGHRS and YFSETQ. There are 14 residues in the CDR3. CDR3 DNA sequence: TGCGCCAGCAGCTCCAGACTAGCCGGCGGGGAGCTGTTTTTT. This codes for CASSSRLAGGELFF.

The J gene is TRBJ1-1, the V gene TRBV19, with 8 bases that match TRBD1. Germline V gene data show CDR1 as LNHDA and CDR2 as SQIVND (reference sequence). After removal of 10 bases from V and 3 bases from J, the junction contained 10 bases not matched to a gene. This CDR3 has 14 amino acids. The chain's CDR3 is CATALDRAHTEAFF. CDR3 nucleotide sequence: TGTGCCACCGCTTTGGACAGGGCCCACACTGAAGCTTTCTTT. Filled out from reference TRBV19 and TRBJ1-1, the complete variable domain reads DGGITQSPKYLFRKEGQNVTLSCEQNLNHDAMYWYRQDPGQGLRLIYYSQIVNDFQKGDIAEGYSVSREKKESFPLTVTSAQKNPTAFYLCATALDRAHTEAFFGQGTRLTVV.

This rearrangement joins TRBV7-9 to TRBJ1-4, with a possible D match to TRBD1 (5 bases). With 0 bases removed from V and 5 bases from J, the gap between germline ends came to 7 bases. CDR3 length: 14 residues. The V gene's germline CDR1 is SEHNR and CDR2 FQNEAQ (reference sequence). DNA for the CDR3: TGTGCCAGCAGCTTAGCCAGGGTAAATGAAAAACTGTTTTTT. Its translation: CASSLARVNEKLFF.

The V call is TRBV21-1, the J call TRBJ2-2; the table's D call, TRBD1, has no DNA check behind it. TRBV21-1 is a pseudogene. The CDR3 is 17 amino acids. CDR3 sequence: CASSKATGTRGTGELFF. The CDR3 region has the DNA TGTGCCAGCAGCAAAGCAACTGGGACAAGGGGGACCGGGGAGCTGTTTTTT.

The J gene is TRBJ2-1, the V gene TRBV11-3, with D perhaps matching TRBD2 (5 bases). This CDR3 is 14 amino acids long. Trimming removed 1 base at V and 5 bases at J, with 9 bases between. The V gene's germline CDR1 is SGHNT and CDR2 YENEEA. The CDR3 region has the DNA TGTGCCAGCAGCTTAGGGGGAGCCAACAATGAGCAGTTCTTC. This encodes CASSLGGANNEQFF.

The V call is TRBV5-6, the J call TRBJ2-7; no reliable D call. V dropped 0 bases and J dropped 3 bases, with 7 bases sitting between them. Germline assignment: CDR1 SGHDT and CDR2 YYEEEE. The length of the CDR3 is 13 residues. CDR3 DNA sequence: TGTGCCAGCAGCTTGGCACAGCTCTACGAGCAGTACTTC. As protein: CASSLAQLYEQYF.

The table lists this clone with a count of one. The chain links TRBV11-1 to TRBJ1-4; D not resolved. Germline values: CDR1 SGHAT, CDR2 FQDESV (reference sequence). The CDR3 loop spans 15 amino acids. V was pared by 5 bases and J by 4 bases, with 14 bases between. The CDR3 DNA follows: TGTGCCAGCAGCCTCGGAGGAGTCCTTAATGAAAAACTGTTTTTT. The encoded protein is CASSLGGVLNEKLFF.